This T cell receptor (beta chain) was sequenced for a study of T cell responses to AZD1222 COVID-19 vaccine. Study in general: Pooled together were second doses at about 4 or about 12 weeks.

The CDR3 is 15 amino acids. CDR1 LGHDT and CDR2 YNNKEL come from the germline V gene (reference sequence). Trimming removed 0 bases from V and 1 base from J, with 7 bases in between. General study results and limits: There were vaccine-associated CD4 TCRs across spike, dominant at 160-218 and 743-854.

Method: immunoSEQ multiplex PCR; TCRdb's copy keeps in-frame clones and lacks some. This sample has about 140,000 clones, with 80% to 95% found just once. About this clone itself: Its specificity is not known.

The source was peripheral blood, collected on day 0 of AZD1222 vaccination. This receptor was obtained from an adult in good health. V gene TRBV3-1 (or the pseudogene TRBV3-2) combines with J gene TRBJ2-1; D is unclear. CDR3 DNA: TGTGCCAGCAGCCAAGATCTAGTTTCCTACAATGAGCAGTTCTTC. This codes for CASSQDLVSYNEQFF.